Listed here are 18 T cell receptor beta chains from one sample, sequenced in a study of T cell changes during pregnancy in multiple sclerosis. TCRdb keeps only in-frame clones here, not all; method: immunoSEQ multiplex PCR. The sample lists 60,000 to 70,000 clones, roughly nine tenths seen once, with approximately 1.4% in the top ten. This specimen was peripheral blood, taken after pregnancy. All receptors derive from a female donor in good health, enrolled as a control in a pregnancy study.

The chain carries TRBV9 and TRBJ1-1, with TRBD1 matching over 8 bases. The germline CDR1 and CDR2 sequences are SGDLS and YYNGEE. The CDR3 spans 15 residues. The V segment lost 2 bases and the J segment 0 bases; nucleotides outside the gene matches: 3. This CDR3 reads CASSVGDRLNTEAFF. The CDR3 DNA reads TGTGCCAGCAGCGTGGGGGACAGGTTGAACACTGAAGCTTTCTTT.

This rearrangement joins TRBV25-1 to TRBJ1-2; a possible D gene is TRBD1 (5 bases). The length of the CDR3 is 16 residues. The germline V and J ends were trimmed by 1 base and 5 bases, with 17 bases remaining between them. Germline V gene sequence: CDR1 MGHDK, CDR2 SYGVNS. The CDR3 DNA reads as TGTGCCAGCAGTGAATCGTTGCTGGGGCAACGGTATGGCTACACCTTC. Translating it yields CASSESLLGQRYGYTF.

The V gene is TRBV6-1, the J gene TRBJ1-1; 7 bases line up with TRBD1. This CDR3 has 14 residues. Germline-derived CDR1 and CDR2 are MNHNS and SASEGT. Trimming took 6 bases from V and 1 from J; bases not matched to a gene: 5. CDR3 amino acids: CASSFRGPNTEAFF. The CDR3 DNA reads as TGTGCCAGCAGCTTTAGGGGGCCGAACACTGAAGCTTTCTTT.

The V and J genes are TRBV5-1 and TRBJ1-1; 7 positions match TRBD1. CDR1 and CDR2 (germline): SGHRS, YFSETQ. Trimming cost V 1 base and J 5 bases; bases outside gene matches: 8. This CDR3 contains 15 residues. CDR3 sequence: CASSLIAPGQTEAFF. In DNA, the CDR3 is TGCGCCAGCAGCTTGATAGCTCCGGGACAGACTGAAGCTTTCTTT.

The genes are TRBV25-1 and TRBJ2-1; TRBD1 agrees at 7 bases. This CDR3 is built from 18 residues. Losses at the gene ends were 5 bases for V and 0 bases for J; bases not matched to a gene: 13. Germline loops: CDR1 MGHDK, CDR2 SYGVNS. The CDR3 loop reads CASSTTGDLANSYNEQFF. CDR3 bases: TGTGCCAGCAGTACCACAGGGGACCTCGCTAACTCCTACAATGAGCAGTTCTTC. The complete variable domain, with remaining parts taken from reference TRBV25-1 and TRBJ2-1, reads EADIYQTPRYLVIGTGKKITLECSQTMGHDKMYWYQQDPGMELHLIHYSYGVNSTEKGDLSSESTVSRIRTEHFPLTLESARPSHTSQYLCASSTTGDLANSYNEQFFGPGTRLTVL.

V gene TRBV30 combines with J gene TRBJ2-1; 14 nucleotides line up with TRBD2. Germline V lookup: CDR1 GTSNPN, CDR2 SVGIG (reference sequence). V was pared by 5 bases and J by 10 bases, with 7 bases of the junction left unmatched. The CDR3 totals 14 residues. CDR3 region: CAWGLAGGSREQFF. The DNA of the CDR3 is TGTGCCTGGGGACTAGCGGGGGGATCTCGGGAGCAGTTCTTC.

The chain links TRBV6-6 to TRBJ2-5, with 7 bases aligning to TRBD1. The trim removed 4 bases at V and 1 base at J, leaving 6 bases unmatched. CDR1 and CDR2 from the germline V gene are MNHNY and SVGAGI (reference sequence). The CDR3 consists of 15 residues. The CDR3 nucleotides are TGTGCCAGCAGTTCCTCTCACAGGGGCCAAGAGACCCAGTACTTC. Its translation: CASSSSHRGQETQYF.

Only a few counts were recorded for this clone. This chain joins TRBV6-5 and TRBJ1-1; D unresolved. Trimming stripped 4 bases from V and 3 bases from J, with 3 bases between. The CDR3 is made up of 11 amino acids. Per the germline V gene, CDR1 is MNHEY and CDR2 is SVGAGI. The CDR3 loop reads CASSSYTEAFF. DNA of the CDR3: TGTGCCAGCAGTTCTTACACTGAAGCTTTCTTT.

CDR3 sequence (DNA): TGTGCCAGCAGCCGGGACAGAGCCTACGAGCAGTACTTC. Its translation: CASSRDRAYEQYF. The chain combines TRBV7-2 with TRBJ2-7, with 7 bases aligning to TRBD1. The CDR3 length is 13 residues. V was pared by 5 bases and J by 2 bases, with 3 bases of the junction left unmatched. Germline V gene lookup returns CDR1 SGHTA and CDR2 FQGNSA.

J is TRBJ1-1 and V is TRBV27; a possible D gene is TRBD1 (5 bases). The germline gives CDR1 MNHEY, CDR2 SMNVEV (reference sequence). The CDR3 extends over 14 amino acids. V lost 2 bases and J 4 bases, leaving 11 bases between the germline ends. The CDR3 bases are TGTGCCAGCAGTTTAGTAGGGGTAGGCACTGAAGCTTTCTTT. Residues: CASSLVGVGTEAFF.

V is TRBV19 and J is TRBJ1-2; D gene ambiguous. This CDR3 is built from 13 residues. Germline CDR1 and CDR2: LNHDA and SQIVND (reference sequence). V was pared by 5 bases and J by 5 bases, with 12 bases between. Written as DNA, the CDR3 is TGTGCCAGTAGTCCGAGGTACGGGTATGGCTACACCTTC. Translation gives CASSPRYGYGYTF.

This sequence joins TRBV6-5 and TRBJ2-7, with D tentatively TRBD1 (5 bases). CDR1 and CDR2 (germline): MNHEY, SVGAGI. Trimming stripped 0 bases from V and 0 bases from J, with 6 bases between. The CDR3 is made up of 14 amino acids. This CDR3 is CASSYSTDSYEQYF. Here the CDR3 DNA reads TGTGCCAGCAGTTACTCGACAGACTCCTACGAGCAGTACTTC.

The chain joins TRBV18 to TRBJ1-2; 8 nucleotides align to TRBD1. This CDR3 is 17 amino acids long. V lost 2 bases and J lost 3; bases outside the gene matches: 11. Germline loops: CDR1 KGHSH, CDR2 LQKENI. Written as DNA, the CDR3 is TGTGCCAGCTCACCATCTCTTACTCAGGGGGCAGACTATGGCTACACCTTC. It yields the protein CASSPSLTQGADYGYTF.

The rearrangement links TRBV28 to TRBJ1-5, with D tentatively TRBD1 (5 bases). Trimming left V 4 bases short and J 7 bases short, with 11 bases between. From germline, CDR1 is MDHEN and CDR2 SYDVKM. The CDR3 sequence is 13 residues long. In DNA, the CDR3 is TGTGCCAGCAGTTCAGGGAACCTCCAGCCCCAGCATTTT. It encodes CASSSGNLQPQHF.

The CDR3 sequence is CASSFEGADYGYTF. The CDR3 region has the DNA TGTGCCAGCAGTTTCGAGGGGGCTGACTATGGCTACACCTTC. V usage is TRBV6-6 and J usage is TRBJ1-2, with 7 bases that match TRBD1. Per germline, CDR1 MNHNY and CDR2 SVGAGI (reference sequence). V gave up 4 bases and J gave up 3 bases; unmatched junction bases: 5. This CDR3 is 14 amino acids long.

This clone showed up just once. J is TRBJ2-7 and V is TRBV5-6; 9 bases map to TRBD1. There are 14 residues in the CDR3. Germline CDR1 SGHDT, CDR2 YYEEEE. With 4 bases clipped from V and 3 bases from J, the junction kept 5 bases outside the gene matches. The CDR3 spells CASSRDRDYYEQYF. In DNA, the CDR3 is TGTGCCAGCAGCCGGGACAGGGACTACTACGAGCAGTACTTC.

The rearrangement uses TRBV9 and TRBJ1-3, with D unclear. V was shortened by 7 bases and J by 0 bases, with 11 bases between the two germline ends. This CDR3 has 14 amino acids. Germline V CDR1 and CDR2: SGDLS, YYNGEE. DNA of the CDR3: TGTGCCAGCTCTCCGGGGAGCTCTGGAAACACCATATATTTT. This sequence encodes CASSPGSSGNTIYF.

J is TRBJ2-2 and V is TRBV19; possible D gene TRBD2, 5 bases. Germline CDR1 reads LNHDA; CDR2 reads SQIVND (reference sequence). Between the trimmed V and J ends, which lost 7 bases and 2 bases, there was a span of 11 bases. CDR3 size: 14 residues. The DNA of the CDR3 is TGTGCCAGTATTCGGACTGCTAACACCGGGGAGCTGTTTTTT. This sequence encodes CASIRTANTGELFF.